This T cell receptor beta chain was obtained from a study of T cell responses to AZD1222 COVID-19 vaccine. Findings of the study overall: Donor demographics were predominantly white British with a female majority; clonal diversity may be underestimated. Unmutated variant regions are reportedly targeted by nearly half of spike-specific TCRs. Repertoires were obtained only post-peak T cell response.

Details on this clone: Its antigen is currently unknown.

This CDR3 has 15 residues. The V and J ends lost 6 bases and 0 bases, in that order; junction bases with no gene match: 3. Germline V CDR1 and CDR2: SEHNR, FQNEAQ (reference sequence). Using immunoSEQ multiplex PCR, the repertoire was profiled, and TCRdb retains in-frame clones only, with some absent. The sample lists some 190,000 clones; 80% to 95% were seen once. Sequenced material: peripheral blood, taken 28 days after the second AZD1222 dose. The TCR sequence derives from an adult who received the AZD1222 COVID-19 vaccine. The chain uses TRBV7-9 and TRBJ1-5; the match to TRBD1 covers 9 bases. For the CDR3, the DNA is TGTGCCAGCAGAGCGGGACAGGGTAGCAATCAGCCCCAGCATTTT. Translated: CASRAGQGSNQPQHF.